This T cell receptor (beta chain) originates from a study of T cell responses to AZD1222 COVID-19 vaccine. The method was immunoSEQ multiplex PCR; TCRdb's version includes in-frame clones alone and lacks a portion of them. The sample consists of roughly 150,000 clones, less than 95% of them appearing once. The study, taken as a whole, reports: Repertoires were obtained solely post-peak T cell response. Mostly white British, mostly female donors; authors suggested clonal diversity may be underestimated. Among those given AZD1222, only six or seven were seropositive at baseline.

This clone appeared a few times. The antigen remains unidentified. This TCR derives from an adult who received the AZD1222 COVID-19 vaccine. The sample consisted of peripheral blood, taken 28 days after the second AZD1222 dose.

CDR3 sequence reads: CASRTGQGEKLFF. The CDR3 nucleotides read TGTGCCAGCAGAACGGGACAGGGTGAAAAACTGTTTTTT. This chain uses TRBV2 with TRBJ1-4; 9 nucleotides align to TRBD1. J was trimmed by 7 bases and V by 6 bases; bases with no gene match: 3. Germline V lookup: CDR1 SNHLY, CDR2 FYNNEI. The CDR3 loop spans 13 amino acids.